These 4 T cell receptor beta chains were sequenced from one sample in a study of CD8+CD57+ T cells in acquired aplastic anemia. An expansion of CD8+CD57+ cells by flow cytometry had been shown in patients chosen for sequencing. TCR beta VDJ combinations and CDR3 sequences were profiled from genomic DNA. TCRdb fed the reads into MiXCR, producing one record per CDR3 protein. The table lists roughly 250,000 distinct CDR3 sequences, more than 45% of them singletons. Source material: sorted CD4+, CD8+, or CD8+CD57+ T cells (not recorded which) from PBMCs. The receptors were gathered from a human donor with aplastic anemia.

This chain links TRBV9 with TRBJ1-1; TRBD1 aligns across 12 bases. V lost 4 bases to trimming and J lost 6 bases; unmatched junction nucleotides: 4. Germline V gene data show CDR1 as SGDLS and CDR2 as YYNGEE. The CDR3 has 14 residues. CDR3 residues: CASSSGQGAAEAFF. CDR3 bases: TGTGCCAGCAGCTCGGGACAGGGGGCCGCTGAAGCTTTCTTT.

This rearrangement joins TRBV7-9 to TRBJ2-1; 13 bases are a match to TRBD2. The CDR3 runs to 17 residues. CDR1 is SEHNR, CDR2 FQNEAQ, per germline (reference sequence). V shed 1 base and J 15 bases; nucleotides not matched to a gene: 15. DNA of the CDR3: TGTGCCAGCAGCTTAGGGACTAGCGGGGGCCCTCACAATGAGTGGTTCTTC. It yields the protein CASSLGTSGGPHNEWFF. Based on the CDR3 plus reference TRBV7-9 and TRBJ2-1, the full variable domain is DTGVSQNPRHKITKRGQNVTFRCDPISEHNRLYWYRQTLGQGPEFLTYFQNEAQLEKSRLLSDRFSAERPKGSFSTLEIQRTEQGDSAMYLCASSLGTSGGPHNEWFFGPGTRLTVL.

This clonotype appeared many times. The chain recombines TRBV19 with TRBJ2-1, with 7 bases lining up with TRBD2. CDR1 and CDR2 (germline): LNHDA, SQIVND (reference sequence). The V gene end was trimmed by 2 bases and the J gene end by 4 bases; junction bases not matched to a gene: 14. The CDR3 is made up of 18 amino acids. Here the CDR3 reads CASSIMLRASGDYNEQFF. CDR3 nucleotide sequence: TGTGCCAGTAGTATAATGCTCCGCGCTAGCGGAGATTACAATGAGCAGTTCTTC.

A word on this clonotype: A clone one base away is much larger, so this may be a read error. The chain links TRBV6-2 or TRBV6-3 to TRBJ2-7, with D tentatively TRBD2 (6 bases). The V gene lost 4 bases and the J gene lost 5 bases, with 15 bases spanning the gap. Germline CDR1 and CDR2: MNHEY and SVGEGT. CDR3 length equals 14 residues. The CDR3 nucleotides are TGTGCCAGCAGTTGGGCGACTAGTGTAGACGAGCAGTACTTC. Translation gives CASSWATSVDEQYF.